These 26 T cell receptor beta chains were all obtained from the same sample, sequenced in a study of shared clonotypes between healthy human individuals. Only in-frame clones appear in the TCRdb table, and some are missing; sequencing was by immunoSEQ multiplex PCR. The repertoire has about half a million clones, 75% to 85% of them found once; the top ten carry roughly 13%. The material sequenced was PBMCs. Receptor source: a woman in her thirties or forties in good health. Some clones in this sample may be carry-over from other donors' samples.

This chain connects TRBV28 to TRBJ2-7, with TRBD2 matching over 10 bases. The V gene's germline CDR1 is MDHEN and CDR2 SYDVKM. This CDR3 is built from 12 residues. Trimming at V came to 6 bases and at J to 11 bases, leaving 7 bases not matched to a gene. CDR3 protein: CASRGLTSGEYF. The CDR3 DNA is TGTGCCAGCAGGGGGCTAACTAGCGGGGAGTACTTC. Full variable domain (missing parts from reference TRBV28 and TRBJ2-7): DVKVTQSSRYLVKRTGEKVFLECVQDMDHENMFWYRQDPGLGLRLIYFSYDVKMKEKGDIPEGYSVSREKKERFSLILESASTNQTSMYLCASRGLTSGEYFGPGTRLTVT.

This chain uses TRBV5-5 with TRBJ1-1; the D gene is possibly TRBD1 (6 bases). Trimming shortened V by 5 bases and J by 0 bases, and 14 bases separated the two germline ends. Germline CDR1 reads SGHKS; CDR2 reads YYEKEE (reference sequence). The CDR3 has 15 amino acids. This CDR3 reads CASSGRGPMNTEAFF. CDR3 coding DNA: TGTGCCAGCAGTGGCCGGGGGCCGATGAACACTGAAGCTTTCTTT.

V and J are TRBV28 and TRBJ2-5; D is unresolved. The CDR3 is 15 residues long. Germline CDR1 reads MDHEN; CDR2 reads SYDVKM. Trimming cost V 3 bases and J 0 bases, with 11 bases left between them. The DNA of the CDR3 is TGTGCCAGCAGTTTGTGGCAGTTGTACCAAGAGACCCAGTACTTC. As protein: CASSLWQLYQETQYF.

The chain couples TRBV6-7 to TRBJ2-7; no clear D. TRBV6-7 has ORF status, its function being uncertain. The CDR3 has 11 residues. V lost 6 bases and J lost 1, with 4 bases in between. CDR3 region: CASSGSYEQYF. The CDR3 DNA reads as TGTGCCAGCAGCGGATCCTACGAGCAGTACTTC.

The chain uses TRBV5-1 and TRBJ2-7; 7 bases match TRBD1. Germline CDR1 reads SGHRS; CDR2 reads YFSETQ. The CDR3 runs to 14 residues. Trimming took 2 bases from V and 5 from J; bases not matched to a gene: 7. Written as DNA, the CDR3 is TGCGCCAGCAGCTTCAGGGGGATGGGGCACGAGCAGTACTTC. This translates into CASSFRGMGHEQYF.

The V gene is TRBV9, the J gene TRBJ2-2; 8 bases fit TRBD1. With 0 bases clipped from V and 2 bases from J, the junction kept 3 bases outside the gene matches. CDR1 and CDR2 (germline): SGDLS, YYNGEE. The CDR3 covers 16 residues. The CDR3 region is CASSVDQGANTGELFF. As DNA, the CDR3 is TGTGCCAGCAGCGTAGACCAGGGGGCTAACACCGGGGAGCTGTTTTTT.

This clone appeared once. This chain connects TRBV6-5 to TRBJ1-2, with 7 bases lining up with TRBD1. The CDR3 totals 12 residues. Per germline, CDR1 MNHEY and CDR2 SVGAGI. Trimming at V came to 6 bases and at J to 2 bases, leaving 0 bases not matched to a gene. CDR3 bases: TGTGCCAGCAGCAGGGGGAACTATGGCTACACCTTC. It yields the protein CASSRGNYGYTF.

The chain combines TRBV7-2 with TRBJ1-1, with D unclear. CDR3 size: 15 residues. With 2 bases removed from V and 0 bases from J, the gap between germline ends came to 10 bases. The germline gives CDR1 SGHTA, CDR2 FQGNSA. The chain's CDR3 is CASSLLGRMNTEAFF. The CDR3 DNA reads as TGTGCCAGCAGCTTACTTGGCAGAATGAACACTGAAGCTTTCTTT.

V usage is TRBV19 and J usage is TRBJ2-1; TRBD2 might be the D (6 bases). From germline, CDR1 is LNHDA and CDR2 SQIVND (reference sequence). The V gene lost 5 bases and the J gene lost 9 bases, with 14 bases spanning the gap. CDR3 length equals 13 residues. In DNA form, the CDR3 reads TGTGCCAGTAGTGTCCGACTAGTCGGTGAGCAGTTCTTC. Its translation is CASSVRLVGEQFF. The full variable domain, in which reference TRBV19 and TRBJ2-1 provide the parts outside the CDR3, is DGGITQSPKYLFRKEGQNVTLSCEQNLNHDAMYWYRQDPGQGLRLIYYSQIVNDFQKGDIAEGYSVSREKKESFPLTVTSAQKNPTAFYLCASSVRLVGEQFFGPGTRLTVL.

V usage is TRBV7-3 and J usage is TRBJ2-3, with TRBD2 matching 9 bases. The CDR3 consists of 15 residues. Germline CDR1 and CDR2: SGHTA and FQGTGA. V was clipped by 3 bases and J by 3 bases; unmatched bases: 4. The CDR3 loop reads CASSFVAGVTDTQYF. CDR3 in DNA: TGTGCCAGCAGCTTTGTAGCGGGAGTGACAGATACGCAGTATTTT.

This clone was counted only a few times. V and J are TRBV7-9 and TRBJ1-1, with unresolved D. The CDR3 is made up of 14 amino acids. Trimming cost V 7 bases and J 6 bases, with 18 bases left between them. CDR1 and CDR2 from the germline V gene are SEHNR and FQNEAQ (reference sequence). CDR3 in amino acids: CASTLSAPSAEAFF. CDR3 nucleotide sequence: TGTGCCAGCACCCTATCGGCCCCTTCGGCTGAAGCTTTCTTT.

CDR3 residues: CASSRGVGTSYGYTF. The CDR3 DNA is TGTGCCAGTAGTAGGGGGGTAGGGACAAGCTATGGCTACACCTTC. The gene calls are TRBV19 and TRBJ1-2; D possibly corresponds to TRBD1 (6 bases). The CDR3 consists of 15 residues. Germline CDR1 LNHDA, CDR2 SQIVND (reference sequence). Between the trimmed V and J ends, which lost 4 bases and 4 bases, there was a span of 16 bases.

This clone was detected a few times. The chain links TRBV5-1 to TRBJ2-3; TRBD2 matches at 11 bases. Per the germline V gene, CDR1 is SGHRS and CDR2 is YFSETQ. The length of the CDR3 is 14 residues. With 4 bases clipped from V and 4 bases from J, the junction kept 2 bases outside the gene matches. DNA of the CDR3: TGCGCCAGCAGCCCGGGACTAGCGGCAGATACGCAGTATTTT. This codes for CASSPGLAADTQYF.

V usage is TRBV5-4 and J usage is TRBJ2-5, with a weak D call TRBD2 (6 bases). The ends were cut back, 1 base at V and 1 base at J, with 11 bases in the middle. The length of the CDR3 is 15 residues. Germline V gene sequence: CDR1 SGHNT, CDR2 YYREEE (reference sequence). The CDR3 coding sequence is TGTGCCAGCAGCTTGAACGGCGGGGCCCAAGAGACCCAGTACTTC. Amino acids: CASSLNGGAQETQYF.

The J gene is TRBJ1-2, the V gene TRBV4-1; D is uncertain. There are 15 residues in the CDR3. V was cut by 0 bases and J by 4 bases, with 12 bases left in between. The V gene's germline CDR1 is MGHRA and CDR2 YSYEKL. The CDR3 here is CASSQDNGEIYGYTF. As DNA, the CDR3 is TGCGCCAGCAGCCAAGATAACGGGGAGATCTATGGCTACACCTTC.

The rearrangement links TRBV18 to TRBJ2-3; D uncertain. V was pared by 6 bases and J by 3 bases, with 10 bases between. The germline V gene has CDR1 KGHSH and CDR2 LQKENI. The CDR3 runs to 13 residues. CDR3 DNA sequence: TGTGCCAGCTCGCCATCTCAGACAGATACGCAGTATTTT. The encoded protein is CASSPSQTDTQYF.

This chain links TRBV6-5 with TRBJ1-1; 7 bases fit TRBD1. V lost 6 bases and J lost 11; bases outside the gene matches: 15. The CDR3 runs to 14 residues. Germline CDR1 reads MNHEY; CDR2 reads SVGAGI. The CDR3 sequence is CASREPGQASLAFF. The CDR3 nucleotides are TGTGCCAGCAGAGAACCAGGACAGGCCTCGTTGGCTTTCTTT.

This clone appeared a few times. V is TRBV7-9 and J is TRBJ1-5, with D perhaps matching TRBD1 (5 bases). The germline gives CDR1 SEHNR, CDR2 FQNEAQ (reference sequence). V was shortened by 4 bases and J by 3 bases, with 10 bases between the two germline ends. The CDR3 has 14 amino acids. CDR3 DNA sequence: TGTGCCAGCAGCTCCACGGGGCCCAATCAGCCCCAGCATTTT. Amino acid sequence: CASSSTGPNQPQHF.

The chain carries TRBV5-1 and TRBJ1-5, with D perhaps matching TRBD1 (5 bases). This CDR3 region has 18 residues. The germline V and J ends were trimmed by 4 bases and 2 bases, with 22 bases remaining between them. The V gene's germline CDR1 is SGHRS and CDR2 YFSETQ. CDR3 nucleotide sequence: TGCGCCAGCAGCCCATTCGGCGGGGGACCTCGCGGCAATCAGCCCCAGCATTTT. Translated, it gives CASSPFGGGPRGNQPQHF.

The chain couples TRBV28 to TRBJ1-2; no firm D call. Germline V lookup: CDR1 MDHEN, CDR2 SYDVKM. This CDR3 has 12 amino acids. V lost 2 bases, J lost 6 bases, and 7 bases lay in between. The CDR3 sequence: CASSLRLNGYTF. In nucleotides, the CDR3 is TGTGCCAGCAGTTTACGACTGAATGGCTACACCTTC.

This clone was observed once. This chain joins TRBV6-5 and TRBJ2-2; D remains ambiguous. Deletions cut 0 bases from V and 6 bases from J, with 8 bases between. The CDR3 is 14 residues long. CDR1 and CDR2 from the germline V gene are MNHEY and SVGAGI. This CDR3 is CASSYSTVAGELFF. The CDR3 coding sequence is TGTGCCAGCAGTTACTCGACGGTGGCCGGGGAGCTGTTTTTT.

The V and J genes are TRBV29-1 and TRBJ1-1; D unresolved. The CDR3 runs to 13 residues. The V and J ends lost 4 bases and 0 bases respectively, with 9 bases between them. Germline assignment: CDR1 SQVTM and CDR2 ANQGSEA. The CDR3 DNA is TGCAGCGTTGTGGTCACGATGAACACTGAAGCTTTCTTT. Protein: CSVVVTMNTEAFF.

This chain joins TRBV29-1 and TRBJ2-5; TRBD1 agrees at 9 bases. The better agreement between TRBJ2-7 and the DNA end casts doubt on the J call. CDR1 and CDR2 (germline): SQVTM, ANQGSEA. The CDR3 is 13 residues long. The CDR3 DNA reads as TGCAGCGGGACGGACAGGGGTTGGGACGAGCAGTACTTC. Translation: CSGTDRGWDEQYF.

The chain carries TRBV29-1 and TRBJ2-5, with TRBD2 matching over 11 bases. Germline V gene sequence: CDR1 SQVTM, CDR2 ANQGSEA. The CDR3 totals 18 residues. Trimming took 7 bases from V and 2 from J; bases not matched to a gene: 18. CDR3 loop: CSDGQSLAGGPSQETQYF. In DNA, the CDR3 is TGCAGCGATGGACAGTCGCTAGCGGGAGGACCGTCACAAGAGACCCAGTACTTC. The full variable domain, rest sourced from reference TRBV29-1 and TRBJ2-5, is SAVISQKPSRDICQRGTSLTIQCQVDSQVTMMFWYRQQPGQSLTLIATANQGSEATYESGFVIDKFPISRPNLTFSTLTVSNMSPEDSSIYLCSDGQSLAGGPSQETQYFGPGTRLLVL.

The chain joins TRBV21-1 to TRBJ2-1; the D call of TRBD1 is as the table states it, not checked on the DNA. TRBV21-1 is marked as a pseudogene. The CDR3 covers 21 residues. CDR3 sequence (DNA): TGTGCCAGCAGCAAAAAACCGGGACAGGGGGTGACTAGACTAGGCGACAATGAGCAGTTCTTC. It yields the protein CASSKKPGQGVTRLGDNEQFF.

V is TRBV30 and J is TRBJ1-5, with a tentative D call TRBD1 (5 bases). The CDR3 sequence is 12 residues long. Per the germline V gene, CDR1 is GTSNPN and CDR2 is SVGIG (reference sequence). V was shortened by 3 bases and J by 6 bases, with 9 bases between the two germline ends. The CDR3 bases are TGTGCCTGGAGCAGGGCTGCTCAGCCCCAGCATTTT. Protein sequence: CAWSRAAQPQHF.